The clone carrying this TCR beta chain was observed a handful of times. This CDR3 is built from 15 residues. The germline V gene encodes CDR1 MNHEY and CDR2 SMNVEV (reference sequence). V was shortened by 4 bases and J by 3 bases, with 12 bases between the two germline ends. The data stem from a study of CD8+CD57+ T cells in acquired aplastic anemia. Whoever was chosen for sequencing had shown CD8+CD57+ cell expansion by flow cytometry. Researchers used genomic DNA as the template to profile TCR beta VDJ and CDR3. TCRdb re-analysed the reads in MiXCR, keeping a single row per CDR3 protein. The repertoire includes about 220,000 distinct CDR3 sequences, around 43% of them detected once, and 7% to 10% sits in the top ten.

The chain has TRBV27 and TRBJ2-2; no clear D gene. The sequence was collected from a human donor with aplastic anemia. Sample: sorted CD4+, CD8+, or CD8+CD57+ T cells (not recorded which) from PBMCs. CDR3 coding DNA: TGTGCCAGCAGTTATACCGGACCTCACACCGGGGAGCTGTTTTTT. This codes for CASSYTGPHTGELFF.